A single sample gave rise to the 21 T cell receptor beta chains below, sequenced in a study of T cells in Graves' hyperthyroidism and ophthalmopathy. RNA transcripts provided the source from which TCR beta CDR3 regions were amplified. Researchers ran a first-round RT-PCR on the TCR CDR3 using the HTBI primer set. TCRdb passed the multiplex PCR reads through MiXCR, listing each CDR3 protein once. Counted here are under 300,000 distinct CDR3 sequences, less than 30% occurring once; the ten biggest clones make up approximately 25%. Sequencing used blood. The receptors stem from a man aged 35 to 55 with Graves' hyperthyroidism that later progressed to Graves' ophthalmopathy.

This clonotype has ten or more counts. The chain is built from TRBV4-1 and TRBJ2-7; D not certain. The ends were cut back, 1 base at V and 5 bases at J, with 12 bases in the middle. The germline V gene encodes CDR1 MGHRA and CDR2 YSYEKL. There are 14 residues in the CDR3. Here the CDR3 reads CASSQAYFSHEQYF. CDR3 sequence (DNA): TGCGCCAGCAGCCAAGCCTACTTTTCCCACGAGCAGTACTTC.

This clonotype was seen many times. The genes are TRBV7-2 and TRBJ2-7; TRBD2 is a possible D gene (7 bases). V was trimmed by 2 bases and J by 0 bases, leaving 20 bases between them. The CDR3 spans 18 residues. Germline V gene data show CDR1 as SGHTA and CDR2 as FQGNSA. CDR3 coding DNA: TGTGCCAGCAGCTTATCGGGGGGCGGGCTAGCCCACTCCTACGAGCAGTACTTC. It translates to CASSLSGGGLAHSYEQYF.

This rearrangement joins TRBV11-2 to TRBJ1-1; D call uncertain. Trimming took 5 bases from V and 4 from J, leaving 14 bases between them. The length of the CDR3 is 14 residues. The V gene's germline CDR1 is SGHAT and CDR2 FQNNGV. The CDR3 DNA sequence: TGTGCCAGCAGCCCCTCAAATTGGGGCACTGAAGCTTTCTTT. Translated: CASSPSNWGTEAFF.

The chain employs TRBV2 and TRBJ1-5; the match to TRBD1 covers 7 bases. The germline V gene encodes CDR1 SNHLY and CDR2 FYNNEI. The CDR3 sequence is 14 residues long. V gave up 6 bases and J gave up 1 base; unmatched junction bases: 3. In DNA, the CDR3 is TGTGCCAGCAGCAGGGGGTTCAGCAATCAGCCCCAGCATTTT. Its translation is CASSRGFSNQPQHF. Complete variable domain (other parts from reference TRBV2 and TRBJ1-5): EPEVTQTPSHQVTQMGQEVILRCVPISNHLYFYWYRQILGQKVEFLVSFYNNEISEKSEIFDDQFSVERPDGSNFTLKIRSTKLEDSAMYFCASSRGFSNQPQHFGDGTRLSIL.

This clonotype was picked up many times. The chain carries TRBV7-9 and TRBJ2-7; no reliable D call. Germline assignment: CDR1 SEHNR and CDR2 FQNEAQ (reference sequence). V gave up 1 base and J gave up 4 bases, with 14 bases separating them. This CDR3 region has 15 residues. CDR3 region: CASSLGNPKDYEQYF. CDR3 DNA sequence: TGTGCCAGCAGCTTAGGGAACCCGAAGGATTACGAGCAGTACTTC.

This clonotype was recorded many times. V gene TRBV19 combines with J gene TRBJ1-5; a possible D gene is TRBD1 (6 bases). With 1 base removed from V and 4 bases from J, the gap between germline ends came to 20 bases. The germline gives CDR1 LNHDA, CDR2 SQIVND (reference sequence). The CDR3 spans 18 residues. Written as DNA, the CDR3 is TGTGCCAGTAGTATAGGATGGGTACGGACAGTGACTAATCAGCCCCAGCATTTT. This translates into CASSIGWVRTVTNQPQHF.

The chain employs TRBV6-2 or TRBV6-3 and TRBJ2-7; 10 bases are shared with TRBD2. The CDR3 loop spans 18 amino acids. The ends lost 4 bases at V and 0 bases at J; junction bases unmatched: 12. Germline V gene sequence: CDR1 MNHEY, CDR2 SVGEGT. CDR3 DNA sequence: TGTGCCAGCAGTTCCCGGATAGCGGGAGGTGTTAGCTCCTACGAGCAGTACTTC. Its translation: CASSSRIAGGVSSYEQYF.

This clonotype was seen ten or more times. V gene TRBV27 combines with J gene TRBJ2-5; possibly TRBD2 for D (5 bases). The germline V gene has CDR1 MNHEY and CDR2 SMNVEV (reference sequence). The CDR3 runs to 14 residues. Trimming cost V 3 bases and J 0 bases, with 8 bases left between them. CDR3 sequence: CASSFFGNQETQYF. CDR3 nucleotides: TGTGCCAGCAGTTTCTTCGGGAACCAAGAGACCCAGTACTTC.

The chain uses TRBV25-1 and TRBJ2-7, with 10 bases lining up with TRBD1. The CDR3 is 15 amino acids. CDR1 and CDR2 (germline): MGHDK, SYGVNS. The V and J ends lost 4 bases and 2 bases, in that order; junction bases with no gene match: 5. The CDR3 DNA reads TGTGCCAGCAGTGCTATCGGGACAGGGGCCTACGAGCAGTACTTC. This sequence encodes CASSAIGTGAYEQYF.

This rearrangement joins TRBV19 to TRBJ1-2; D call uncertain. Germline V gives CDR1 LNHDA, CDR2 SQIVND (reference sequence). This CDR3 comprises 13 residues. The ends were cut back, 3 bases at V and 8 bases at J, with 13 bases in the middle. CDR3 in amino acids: CASSIGQLRGYTF. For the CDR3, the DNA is TGTGCCAGTAGTATCGGGCAGTTGAGAGGCTACACCTTC.

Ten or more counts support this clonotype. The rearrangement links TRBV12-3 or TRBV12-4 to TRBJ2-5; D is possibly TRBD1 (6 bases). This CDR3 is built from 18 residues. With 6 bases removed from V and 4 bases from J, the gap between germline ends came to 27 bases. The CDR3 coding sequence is TGTGCCAGCAGCGGCCCCCCCACAGGGTCCCTCAGGAGAGAGACCCAGTACTTC. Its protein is CASSGPPTGSLRRETQYF.

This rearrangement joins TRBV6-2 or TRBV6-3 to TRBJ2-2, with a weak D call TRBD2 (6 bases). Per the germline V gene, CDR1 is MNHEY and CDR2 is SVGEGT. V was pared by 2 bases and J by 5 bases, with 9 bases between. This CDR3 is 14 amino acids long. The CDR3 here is CASSYRRGTGELFF. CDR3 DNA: TGTGCCAGCAGTTACAGACGGGGGACCGGGGAGCTGTTTTTT.

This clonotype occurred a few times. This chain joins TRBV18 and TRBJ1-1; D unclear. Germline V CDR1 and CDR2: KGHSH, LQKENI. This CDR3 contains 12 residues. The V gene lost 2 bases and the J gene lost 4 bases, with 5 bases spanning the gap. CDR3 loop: CASSPFGTEAFF. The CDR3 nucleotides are TGTGCCAGCTCACCATTCGGCACTGAAGCTTTCTTT.

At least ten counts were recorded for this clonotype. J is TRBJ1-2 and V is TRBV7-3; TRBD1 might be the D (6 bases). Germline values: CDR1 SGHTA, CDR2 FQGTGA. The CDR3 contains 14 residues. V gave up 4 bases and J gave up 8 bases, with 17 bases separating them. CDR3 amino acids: CASSSQPGGEGYTF. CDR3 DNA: TGTGCCAGCAGCTCACAACCGGGGGGCGAAGGCTACACCTTC.

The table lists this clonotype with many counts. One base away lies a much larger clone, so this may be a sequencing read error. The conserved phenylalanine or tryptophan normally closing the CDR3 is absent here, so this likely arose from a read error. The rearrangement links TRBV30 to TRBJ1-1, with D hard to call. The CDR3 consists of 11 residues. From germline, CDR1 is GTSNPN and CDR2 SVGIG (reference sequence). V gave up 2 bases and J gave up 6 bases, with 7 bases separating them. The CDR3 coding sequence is TGTGCCTGGAGTAGGGTCCCTGAAGCTTTCTAT. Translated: CAWSRVPEAFY.

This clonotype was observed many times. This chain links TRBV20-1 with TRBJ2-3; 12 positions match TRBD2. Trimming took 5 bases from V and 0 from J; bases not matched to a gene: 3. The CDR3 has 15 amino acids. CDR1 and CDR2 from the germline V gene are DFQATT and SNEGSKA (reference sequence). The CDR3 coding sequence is TGCAGTGCTCCGGGGACTAGCGGGAGCACAGATACGCAGTATTTT. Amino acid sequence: CSAPGTSGSTDTQYF.

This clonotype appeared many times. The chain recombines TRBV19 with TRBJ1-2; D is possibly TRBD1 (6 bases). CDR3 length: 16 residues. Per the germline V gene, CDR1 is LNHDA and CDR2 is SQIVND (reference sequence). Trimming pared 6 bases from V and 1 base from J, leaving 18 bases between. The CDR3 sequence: CASRGPVAGDNYGYTF. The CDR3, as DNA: TGTGCCAGTAGAGGACCCGTGGCAGGGGATAACTATGGCTACACCTTC.

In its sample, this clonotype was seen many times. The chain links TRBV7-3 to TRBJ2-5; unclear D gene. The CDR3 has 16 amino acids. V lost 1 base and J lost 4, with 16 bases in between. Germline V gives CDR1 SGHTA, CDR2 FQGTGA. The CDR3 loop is CASSLIGPPDGETQYF. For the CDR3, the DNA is TGTGCCAGCAGCTTAATTGGCCCGCCTGATGGAGAGACCCAGTACTTC.

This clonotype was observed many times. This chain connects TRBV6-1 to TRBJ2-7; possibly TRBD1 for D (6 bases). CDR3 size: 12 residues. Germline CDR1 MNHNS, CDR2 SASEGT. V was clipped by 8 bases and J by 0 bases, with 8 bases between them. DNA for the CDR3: TGTGCCAGCTGGACAGCCTCCTACGAGCAGTACTTC. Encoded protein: CASWTASYEQYF.

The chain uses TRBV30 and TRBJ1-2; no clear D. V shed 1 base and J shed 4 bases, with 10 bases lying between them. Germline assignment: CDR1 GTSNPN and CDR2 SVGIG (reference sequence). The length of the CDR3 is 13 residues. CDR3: CAWSAGVGYGYTF. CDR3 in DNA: TGTGCCTGGAGTGCTGGGGTCGGCTATGGCTACACCTTC. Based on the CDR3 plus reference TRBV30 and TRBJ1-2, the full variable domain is SQTIHQWPATLVQPVGSPLSLECTVEGTSNPNLYWYRQAAGRGLQLLFYSVGIGQISSEVPQNLSASRPQDRQFILSSKKLLLSDSGFYLCAWSAGVGYGYTFGSGTRLTVV.

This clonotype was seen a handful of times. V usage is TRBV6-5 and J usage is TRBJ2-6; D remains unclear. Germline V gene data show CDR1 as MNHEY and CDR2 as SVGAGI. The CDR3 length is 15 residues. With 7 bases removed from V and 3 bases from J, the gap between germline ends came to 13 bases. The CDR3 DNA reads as TGTGCCAGCATTACGGCCCGGAGTGGGGCCAACGTCCTGACTTTC. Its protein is CASITARSGANVLTF.